The entry below gives a single TCR beta chain sequence along with its context. The treatment is: roughly 19 received Ad26.COV2.S at low or high dose, single or two shots; several received placebo; per-sample allocation not given. Collection of the samples took place on day 63 after the first injection of vaccine or placebo. The data derive from a study of Ad26.COV2.S vaccination and SARS-CoV-2 variants. This CDR3 has 14 residues. Germline CDR1 and CDR2: SGHRS and YFSETQ. Trimming removed 2 bases from V and 3 bases from J, with 12 bases in between. The table came from immunoSEQ multiplex PCR; TCRdb's copy has only in-frame clones and leaves some out. This sample yields some 640,000 clones, of which roughly 90% are seen a single time; approximately 1.5% belongs to the top ten.

The source material was peripheral blood, sampled in a trial of Ad26.COV2.S vaccine versus placebo. The gene calls are TRBV5-1 and TRBJ2-7, with D maybe TRBD2 (6 bases). The sequence derives from a person between 18 and 60 years old who received the Ad26.COV2.S COVID-19 vaccine or a placebo. The CDR3, as DNA: TGCGCCAGCAGCTTAGGAGGGACCTACTACGAGCAGTACTTC. Translation: CASSLGGTYYEQYF.